This passage covers 16 T cell receptor beta chains from one sample sequenced in a study of control samples from healthy donors and cancer patients. Assay: immunoSEQ multiplex PCR; the TCRdb copy retains only in-frame clones and omits some. The table has over 150,000 clones, more than 90% seen once. Sample: blood. The receptors were sampled from a middle-aged woman in good health.

V is TRBV19 and J is TRBJ2-3, with a tentative D call TRBD2 (6 bases). Germline CDR1 LNHDA, CDR2 SQIVND (reference sequence). This CDR3 region has 15 residues. V lost 7 bases and J lost 3, with 17 bases in between. The DNA for the CDR3 is TGTGCCAGTACCCCGTCTGGGGGGTGGACAGATACGCAGTATTTT. Its protein is CASTPSGGWTDTQYF.

The V call is TRBV19, the J call TRBJ1-3, with TRBD1 as a possible D gene (5 bases). This CDR3 spans 17 amino acids. V lost 6 bases and J lost 0, with 18 bases in between. Germline CDR1 is LNHDA and CDR2 is SQIVND (reference sequence). The CDR3 spells CASRPLLGPLSGNTIYF. The CDR3 DNA reads as TGTGCCAGTAGACCCCTCCTGGGACCCCTCTCTGGAAACACCATATATTTT.

The chain joins TRBV6-1 to TRBJ2-3, with a tentative D call TRBD1 (6 bases). The CDR3 totals 13 residues. From germline, CDR1 is MNHNS and CDR2 SASEGT. V lost 3 bases, J lost 6 bases, and 10 bases lay in between. The CDR3 DNA follows: TGTGCCAGCAGTGACAGGGGCATGGATACGCAGTATTTT. Protein: CASSDRGMDTQYF.

This chain links TRBV27 with TRBJ2-5; D may match TRBD1 or TRBD2 (6 bases each). Between the trimmed V and J ends, which lost 5 bases and 2 bases, there was a span of 12 bases. Per germline, CDR1 MNHEY and CDR2 SMNVEV (reference sequence). The CDR3 sequence is 14 residues long. CDR3 bases: TGTGCCAGCAGTCCCCTAGGGGGGCAAGAGACCCAGTACTTC. Its protein is CASSPLGGQETQYF.

The chain uses TRBV7-9 and TRBJ2-3; the D gene is possibly TRBD2 (6 bases). V dropped 5 bases and J dropped 4 bases, with 16 bases sitting between them. The CDR3 has 15 amino acids. The germline V gene encodes CDR1 SEHNR and CDR2 FQNEAQ (reference sequence). The DNA of the CDR3 is TGTGCCAGCAGCCCCACCCGGGGGAGGTCAGATACGCAGTATTTT. Its protein is CASSPTRGRSDTQYF.

This clone was counted a single time. The chain uses TRBV5-4 and TRBJ2-7; 8 bases are shared with TRBD1. Trimming at V came to 6 bases and at J to 6 bases, leaving 11 bases not matched to a gene. There are 14 residues in the CDR3. The germline gives CDR1 SGHNT, CDR2 YYREEE (reference sequence). CDR3 bases: TGTGCCAGCACTCCCGGGACAGGCCTTCTCGAGCAGTACTTC. Protein: CASTPGTGLLEQYF.

The rearrangement links TRBV6-5 to TRBJ1-1; D is unclear. The V and J ends lost 6 bases and 1 base respectively, with 3 bases between them. The CDR3 has 11 residues. The germline gives CDR1 MNHEY, CDR2 SVGAGI. CDR3 loop: CASRQNTEAFF. CDR3 DNA sequence: TGTGCCAGCAGGCAGAACACTGAAGCTTTCTTT.

V is TRBV10-3 and J is TRBJ1-2; D remains ambiguous. The ends were cut back, 8 bases at V and 0 bases at J, with 13 bases in the middle. This CDR3 region has 14 residues. CDR1 and CDR2 (germline): ENHRY, SYGVKD. The CDR3 bases are TGTGCCATCTCATACAGAATTACTAACTATGGCTACACCTTC. Translating gives CAISYRITNYGYTF.

The gene calls are TRBV6-1 and TRBJ1-2; TRBD1 agrees at 8 bases. Germline loops: CDR1 MNHNS, CDR2 SASEGT. The CDR3 length is 15 residues. V was clipped by 3 bases and J by 4 bases; unmatched bases: 7. The CDR3 is CASSESGQASYGYTF. The CDR3 region has the DNA TGTGCCAGCAGTGAGTCGGGACAGGCCTCCTATGGCTACACCTTC.

The rearrangement joins TRBV20-1 to TRBJ1-2, with 11 bases aligning to TRBD1. Germline lookup yields CDR1 DFQATT and CDR2 SNEGSKA (reference sequence). The CDR3 has 14 residues. V was pared by 3 bases and J by 5 bases, with 5 bases of the junction left unmatched. As DNA, the CDR3 is TGCAGTGCTAGTACGTGGGACAGGGGGTATGGCTACACCTTC. Translating gives CSASTWDRGYGYTF.

This sequence joins TRBV10-1 and TRBJ2-3, with TRBD2 matching 7 bases. Per germline, CDR1 WNHNN and CDR2 SYGVQD (reference sequence). V was pared by 5 bases and J by 4 bases, with 3 bases of the junction left unmatched. This CDR3 contains 13 residues. The CDR3 here is CASSLRGADTQYF. The CDR3 DNA follows: TGCGCCAGCAGTTTACGGGGGGCAGATACGCAGTATTTT.

The J gene is TRBJ1-3, the V gene TRBV11-2; D is ambiguous. This CDR3 has 15 amino acids. Germline lookup yields CDR1 SGHAT and CDR2 FQNNGV. Trimming removed 0 bases at V and 0 bases at J, with 6 bases between. As DNA, the CDR3 is TGTGCCAGCAGCTTAGATCACCCCTCTGGAAACACCATATATTTT. It yields the protein CASSLDHPSGNTIYF.

The chain is built from TRBV29-1 and TRBJ1-2, with TRBD1 matching 7 bases. This CDR3 is 12 amino acids long. Trimming cost V 7 bases and J 0 bases; bases outside gene matches: 2. The germline V gene has CDR1 SQVTM and CDR2 ANQGSEA. The CDR3 region is CSGGQSNYGYTF. The CDR3 nucleotides are TGCAGCGGGGGACAGTCTAACTATGGCTACACCTTC.

The chain joins TRBV3-1 (or the pseudogene TRBV3-2) to TRBJ1-4; 7 nucleotides align to TRBD1. Germline loops: CDR1 LGHDT, CDR2 YNNKEL (reference sequence). The CDR3 extends over 14 amino acids. The junction had 3 bases not matched to a gene; V was cut back by 4 bases and J by 4 bases. Written as DNA, the CDR3 is TGTGCCAGCAGCCGACAGGGCGGTAATGAAAAACTGTTTTTT. Protein sequence: CASSRQGGNEKLFF.

The chain employs TRBV6-5 and TRBJ1-2; D gene ambiguous. This CDR3 contains 14 residues. Trimming shortened V by 7 bases and J by 6 bases, and 18 bases separated the two germline ends. Germline CDR1 MNHEY, CDR2 SVGAGI. This CDR3 is CASTPPLESDGYTF. The CDR3 DNA reads TGTGCCAGCACCCCGCCCCTGGAATCGGATGGCTACACCTTC.

The chain couples TRBV12-5 to TRBJ2-4; 10 nucleotides align to TRBD1. There are 14 residues in the CDR3. The J segment lost 5 bases and the V segment lost 5 bases, leaving 3 bases of the junction unmatched. Germline CDR1 is LGHNT and CDR2 is FRNRAP. In nucleotides, the CDR3 is TGTGCTAGTGGTGGGGACAGGGGTCAAAACATTCAGTACTTC. This gives the protein CASGGDRGQNIQYF.